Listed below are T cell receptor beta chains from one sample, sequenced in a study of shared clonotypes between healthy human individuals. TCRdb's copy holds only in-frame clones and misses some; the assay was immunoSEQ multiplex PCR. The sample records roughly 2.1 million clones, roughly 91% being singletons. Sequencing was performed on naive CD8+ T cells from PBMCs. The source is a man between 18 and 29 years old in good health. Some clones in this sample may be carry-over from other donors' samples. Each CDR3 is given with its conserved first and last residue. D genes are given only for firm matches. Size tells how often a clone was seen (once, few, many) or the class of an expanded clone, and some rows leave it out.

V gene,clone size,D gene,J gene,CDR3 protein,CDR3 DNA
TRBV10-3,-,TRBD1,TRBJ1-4,CAISEFLDRSEKLFF,TGTGCCATCAGTGAGTTCCTGGACAGGAGCGAAAAACTGTTTTTT
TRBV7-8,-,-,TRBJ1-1,CASSLRSGRANTEAFF,TGTGCCAGCAGCTTACGTTCGGGCAGGGCCAACACTGAAGCTTTCTTT
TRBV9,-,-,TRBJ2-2,CASSSGARWNTGELFF,TGTGCCAGCAGCTCGGGGGCGCGTTGGAACACCGGGGAGCTGTTTTTT
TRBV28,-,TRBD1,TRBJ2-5,CASSFPSDRGQEYF,TGTGCCAGCAGTTTCCCCTCAGACAGGGGGCAGGAGTACTTC
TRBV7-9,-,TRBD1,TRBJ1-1,CASSSQTGGSRDTEAFF,TGTGCCAGCAGCTCCCAGACAGGGGGTAGTAGGGACACTGAAGCTTTCTTT
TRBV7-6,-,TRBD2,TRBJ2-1,CASSSGGTHLSDEQFF,TGTGCCAGCAGCTCGGGAGGGACTCATCTTTCAGATGAGCAGTTCTTC
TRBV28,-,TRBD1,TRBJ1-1,CASSWTGGWDTEAFF,TGTGCCAGCAGTTGGACAGGGGGCTGGGACACTGAAGCTTTCTTT
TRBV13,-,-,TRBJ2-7,CASRPLSESPYYEQYF,TGTGCCAGCAGACCCCTCAGCGAGAGCCCATACTACGAGCAGTACTTC
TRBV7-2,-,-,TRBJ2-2,CASSLVYRRGDTGELFF,TGTGCCAGCAGCTTAGTCTACAGGAGAGGGGACACCGGGGAGCTGTTTTTT
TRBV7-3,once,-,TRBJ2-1,CASSLNPHILGYNEQFF,TGTGCCAGCAGCTTAAACCCTCATATACTTGGGTACAATGAGCAGTTCTTC
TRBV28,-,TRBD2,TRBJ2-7,CASSGLAGNYEQYF,TGTGCCAGCAGTGGACTAGCGGGGAACTACGAGCAGTACTTC
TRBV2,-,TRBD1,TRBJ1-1,CASSFPDRVNTEAFF,TGTGCCAGCAGTTTTCCGGACAGGGTGAACACTGAAGCTTTCTTT
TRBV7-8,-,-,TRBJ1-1,CASTVDSTRRAFF,TGTGCCAGCACCGTCGACAGTACCAGACGGGCTTTCTTT
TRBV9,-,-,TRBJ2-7,CASSVATGQFHEQYF,TGTGCCAGCAGCGTAGCTACTGGGCAGTTCCACGAGCAGTACTTC
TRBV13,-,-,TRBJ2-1,CASSLLGPNEQFF,TGTGCCAGCAGCCTCCTGGGTCCTAATGAGCAGTTCTTC
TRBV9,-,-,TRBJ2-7,CASSAHYEQYF,TGTGCCAGCAGCGCACACTACGAGCAGTACTTC
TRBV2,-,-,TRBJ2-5,CASSVGSAGQETQYF,TGTGCCAGCAGTGTAGGGTCCGCCGGGCAAGAGACCCAGTACTTC
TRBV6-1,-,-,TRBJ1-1,CASSEQGTTEAFF,TGTGCCAGCAGTGAACAGGGGACCACTGAAGCTTTCTTT
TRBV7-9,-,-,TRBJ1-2,CASSSQQERGGYTF,TGTGCCAGCAGCTCTCAACAGGAAAGGGGCGGCTACACCTTC
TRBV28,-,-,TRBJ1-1,CASSLGGGGAFF,TGTGCCAGCAGTTTGGGGGGAGGGGGTGCTTTCTTT
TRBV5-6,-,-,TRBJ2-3,CASSLGGEGTDTQYF,TGTGCCAGCAGCTTGGGCGGAGAGGGCACAGATACGCAGTATTTT
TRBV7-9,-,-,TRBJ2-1,CASSFTPGNEQFF,TGTGCCAGCAGCTTTACCCCCGGCAATGAGCAGTTCTTC
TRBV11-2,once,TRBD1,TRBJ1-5,CASSRGTAYSNQPQHF,TGTGCCAGCAGCCGGGGGACAGCTTATAGCAATCAGCCCCAGCATTTT
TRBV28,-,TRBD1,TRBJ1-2,CASSSRDRGRGYTF,TGTGCCAGCAGTTCCCGGGACAGGGGACGTGGCTACACCTTC
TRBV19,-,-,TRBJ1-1,CASSSTPTDTEAFF,TGTGCCAGTAGCTCTACTCCGACAGACACTGAAGCTTTCTTT
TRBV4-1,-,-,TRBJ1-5,CASSQDRRRENQPQHF,TGCGCCAGCAGCCAAGATCGCCGCAGGGAGAATCAGCCCCAGCATTTT
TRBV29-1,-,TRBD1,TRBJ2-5,CSVAGGGQETQYF,TGCAGCGTCGCAGGGGGCGGGCAAGAGACCCAGTACTTC
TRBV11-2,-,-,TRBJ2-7,CASSPQTGTYEQYF,TGTGCCAGCAGCCCCCAGACTGGAACCTACGAGCAGTACTTC
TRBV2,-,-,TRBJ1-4,CASSDRRRVEEKLFF,TGTGCCAGCAGTGACCGAAGGCGGGTTGAAGAAAAACTGTTTTTT
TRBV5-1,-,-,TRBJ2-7,CASSLEGTTFYEQYF,TGCGCCAGCAGCTTGGAAGGAACGACCTTCTACGAGCAGTACTTC
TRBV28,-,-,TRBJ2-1,CASSFPQGSYNEQFF,TGTGCCAGCAGTTTCCCACAGGGATCCTACAATGAGCAGTTCTTC
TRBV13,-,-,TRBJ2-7,CASSTSRALRAYEQYF,TGTGCCAGCAGCACAAGCCGGGCCCTCAGGGCCTACGAGCAGTACTTC
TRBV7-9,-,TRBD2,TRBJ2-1,CASSLAGHEQFF,TGTGCCAGCAGTTTAGCGGGCCATGAGCAGTTCTTC
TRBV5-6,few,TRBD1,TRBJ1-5,CASSSGGGGNQPQHF,TGTGCCAGCAGCTCGGGAGGGGGCGGCAATCAGCCCCAGCATTTT
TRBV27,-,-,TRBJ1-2,CASSFTQAPPRDGYTF,TGTGCCAGCAGTTTTACCCAGGCGCCACCGCGGGATGGCTACACCTTC
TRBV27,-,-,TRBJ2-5,CASSSTSQEFKYF,TGTGCCAGCAGTTCTACTAGTCAAGAGTTTAAGTACTTC
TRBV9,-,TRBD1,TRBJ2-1,CASSGSGGFGDNEQFF,TGTGCCAGCAGCGGCTCAGGGGGTTTCGGAGACAATGAGCAGTTCTTC
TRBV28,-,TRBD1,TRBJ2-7,CASSRTGGLLIDVYEQYF,TGTGCCAGCAGTAGGACAGGGGGCCTCCTCATTGACGTCTACGAGCAGTACTTC
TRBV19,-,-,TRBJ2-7,CASSWGSSYEQYF,TGTGCCAGTAGTTGGGGGAGCTCCTACGAGCAGTACTTC
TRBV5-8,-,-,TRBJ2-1,CASSYSNEQFF,TGTGCCAGCAGCTACTCCAATGAGCAGTTCTTC
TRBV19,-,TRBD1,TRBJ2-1,CASSMTGGSYNEQFF,TGTGCCAGTAGTATGACAGGGGGATCCTACAATGAGCAGTTCTTC
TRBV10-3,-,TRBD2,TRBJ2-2,CAISDPPGLVNTGELFF,TGTGCCATCAGTGACCCCCCGGGACTAGTGAACACCGGGGAGCTGTTTTTT
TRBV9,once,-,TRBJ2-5,CASSVAGDAETQYF,TGTGCCAGCAGCGTAGCTGGGGACGCCGAGACCCAGTACTTC
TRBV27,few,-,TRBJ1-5,CASSLRDGNQPQHF,TGTGCCAGCAGTCTCCGGGACGGCAATCAGCCCCAGCATTTT
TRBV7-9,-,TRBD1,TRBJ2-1,CAGLTGGEYNEQFF,TGTGCCGGCCTAACAGGGGGCGAATACAATGAGCAGTTCTTC